A selection of T cell receptor beta chains follows, all from one sample in a study of blood T cell repertoires in COVID-19. Measured with immunoSEQ multiplex PCR; TCRdb has only the in-frame clones, and not every one. The repertoire holds some 150,000 clones, with around 84% as singletons. Sample: peripheral blood. The receptors here all came from a man aged 60 to 75 with active or convalescent COVID-19. Each CDR3 is given with its conserved first and last residue. Fields, in order: D gene, clone size, J gene, V gene, CDR3 protein, CDR3 DNA. D genes are given only for firm matches. Part of the rows lack a size; the others show once, few, many or a class for expanded clones.

d_call: .
clone_size: .
j_call: TRBJ2-1
v_call: TRBV27
cdr3_aa: CASSKRGYNEQFF
cdr3_nt: TGTGCCAGCAGTAAGCGAGGATACAATGAGCAGTTCTTC

d_call: TRBD2
clone_size: .
j_call: TRBJ2-7
v_call: TRBV6-2/TRBV6-3
cdr3_aa: CASSPASGRYGEQYF
cdr3_nt: TGTGCCAGCAGTCCGGCTAGCGGGAGGTATGGGGAGCAGTACTTC

d_call: .
clone_size: .
j_call: TRBJ2-1
v_call: TRBV12-3/TRBV12-4
cdr3_aa: CASSAYNEQFF
cdr3_nt: TGTGCCAGCAGTGCGTACAATGAGCAGTTCTTC

d_call: .
clone_size: few
j_call: TRBJ1-1
v_call: TRBV20-1
cdr3_aa: CSASNRVRTEAFF
cdr3_nt: TGCAGTGCTAGTAACAGGGTAAGAACTGAAGCTTTCTTT

d_call: .
clone_size: .
j_call: TRBJ2-3
v_call: TRBV7-2
cdr3_aa: CASSSRSQTTDTQYF
cdr3_nt: TGTGCCAGCAGCTCTAGATCGCAAACCACAGATACGCAGTATTTT

d_call: TRBD1
clone_size: .
j_call: TRBJ1-1
v_call: TRBV28
cdr3_aa: CASRFSGGTEAFF
cdr3_nt: TGTGCCAGCAGGTTCTCAGGGGGCACTGAAGCTTTCTTT

d_call: .
clone_size: .
j_call: TRBJ1-1
v_call: TRBV6-5
cdr3_aa: CASRRRMNTEAFF
cdr3_nt: TGTGCCAGCAGGCGGAGGATGAACACTGAAGCTTTCTTT

d_call: TRBD2
clone_size: .
j_call: TRBJ2-1
v_call: TRBV6-1
cdr3_aa: CASSEASGGSYNEQFF
cdr3_nt: TGTGCCAGCAGTGAAGCGTCGGGGGGCTCCTACAATGAGCAGTTCTTC

d_call: .
clone_size: few
j_call: TRBJ2-7
v_call: TRBV4-3
cdr3_aa: CASSQGRGTYEQYF
cdr3_nt: TGCGCCAGCAGCCAAGGCAGGGGTACCTACGAGCAGTACTTC

d_call: .
clone_size: .
j_call: TRBJ2-1
v_call: TRBV5-6
cdr3_aa: CASSFNYNEQFF
cdr3_nt: TGTGCCAGCAGTTTCAACTACAATGAGCAGTTCTTC

d_call: .
clone_size: .
j_call: TRBJ2-6
v_call: TRBV9
cdr3_aa: CASTPESHSGANVLTF
cdr3_nt: TGTGCCAGCACCCCCGAGAGCCACTCTGGGGCCAACGTCCTGACTTTC

d_call: .
clone_size: once
j_call: TRBJ1-1
v_call: TRBV10-3
cdr3_aa: CAISSGLVGLNTEAFF
cdr3_nt: TGTGCCATCAGTTCAGGGCTTGTGGGCCTTAACACTGAAGCTTTCTTT

d_call: TRBD1
clone_size: .
j_call: TRBJ2-2
v_call: TRBV2
cdr3_aa: CASSELQGGTGELFF
cdr3_nt: TGTGCCAGCAGTGAACTACAGGGGGGAACCGGGGAGCTGTTTTTT

d_call: TRBD2
clone_size: .
j_call: TRBJ2-2
v_call: TRBV7-3
cdr3_aa: CASSPPSGTNTGELFF
cdr3_nt: TGTGCCAGCAGCCCCCCTAGCGGGACGAACACCGGGGAGCTGTTTTTT

d_call: .
clone_size: .
j_call: TRBJ2-7
v_call: TRBV4-1
cdr3_aa: CASAPHGEFSYEQYF
cdr3_nt: TGCGCCAGCGCGCCGCACGGGGAATTTTCCTACGAGCAGTACTTC

d_call: TRBD1
clone_size: .
j_call: TRBJ2-7
v_call: TRBV10-3
cdr3_aa: CAARTGDEQYF
cdr3_nt: TGTGCCGCCAGGACAGGGGACGAGCAGTACTTC

d_call: .
clone_size: .
j_call: TRBJ1-1
v_call: TRBV15
cdr3_aa: CATSRPGAVDTEAFF
cdr3_nt: TGTGCCACCAGCCGTCCAGGGGCAGTAGACACTGAAGCTTTCTTT

d_call: .
clone_size: .
j_call: TRBJ2-7
v_call: TRBV5-1
cdr3_aa: CASSPSSGTYEQYF
cdr3_nt: TGCGCCAGCAGCCCTTCTTCGGGGACCTACGAGCAGTACTTC